This paragraph covers one T cell receptor (beta chain) sequence. Its antigen remains unidentified. The V segment lost 1 base and the J segment 7 bases; nucleotides outside the gene matches: 5. This CDR3 comprises 15 residues. The germline CDR1 and CDR2 sequences are SGHVS and FNYEAQ. This record belongs to a study of coeliac disease. Study background: Without high-resolution HLA typing, biased TRBV7-2 usage was queried. Study results and caveats: Active celiac intraepithelial and lamina propria samples had lower TRB and TRG clonality than control samples. Intraepithelial and lamina propria fractions were not highly pure, so cross-contamination was possible.

Only in-frame clones appear in the TCRdb table, and some are missing; sequencing was by immunoSEQ multiplex PCR. In the table there are 4,000 to 5,500 clones, roughly 72% of which are singletons. Sample: lymphocytes from the gut lamina propria. The clonotype comes from a man aged 18 to 30 with celiac disease on a gluten-free diet. The V and J genes are TRBV7-6 and TRBJ1-4; 8 bases match TRBD1. The chain's CDR3 is CASSLVNTGGEKLFF. CDR3 in DNA: TGTGCCAGCAGCTTAGTGAATACAGGGGGTGAAAAACTGTTTTTT.